Listed below are T cell receptor beta chains from one sample, sequenced in a study of shared clonotypes between healthy human individuals. TCRdb's table, derived via immunoSEQ multiplex PCR, lists solely in-frame clones and lacks some. Of some 2 million clones listed, roughly 96% are singletons. What was sequenced was naive CD4+ T cells sorted from blood. Receptors were obtained from a man younger than 35 in good health. Both conserved end residues are part of each CDR3. Each record gives: V gene, clone size, D gene, J gene, CDR3 DNA, CDR3 protein. A D gene is named only where the DNA matches it firmly. Only some rows state a clone size, as once, few, many or a class for expanded clones.

v_call: TRBV6-5; clone_size: few; d_call: NA; j_call: TRBJ1-5; cdr3_nt: TGTGCCAGCAGTTACGACAGGAGTAGCAATCAGCCCCAGCATTTT; cdr3_aa: CASSYDRSSNQPQHF
v_call: TRBV30; clone_size: NA; d_call: NA; j_call: TRBJ2-3; cdr3_nt: TGTGCCTGGAGGGAGGGCCCTTCAAACACAGATACGCAGTATTTT; cdr3_aa: CAWREGPSNTDTQYF
v_call: TRBV6-5; clone_size: NA; d_call: NA; j_call: TRBJ1-2; cdr3_nt: TGTGCCAGCAGTTATTCCGGGGGCTATGGCTACACCTTC; cdr3_aa: CASSYSGGYGYTF
v_call: TRBV28; clone_size: once; d_call: TRBD1; j_call: TRBJ1-5; cdr3_nt: TGTGCCAGCAGCCTAGGACAGGGTTTAAATCAGCCCCAGCATTTT; cdr3_aa: CASSLGQGLNQPQHF
v_call: TRBV18; clone_size: NA; d_call: NA; j_call: TRBJ2-7; cdr3_nt: TGTGCCAGCTCACCACCGACAGGTATCGGCTACGAGCAGTACTTC; cdr3_aa: CASSPPTGIGYEQYF
v_call: TRBV10-1; clone_size: NA; d_call: NA; j_call: TRBJ2-4; cdr3_nt: TGCGCCAGCAGTGAAGGGTCCGGGGCCACCAAAAACATTCAGTACTTC; cdr3_aa: CASSEGSGATKNIQYF
v_call: TRBV10-3; clone_size: NA; d_call: NA; j_call: TRBJ2-7; cdr3_nt: TGTGCCATCAGTGTCCTGTCCGAGCAGTACTTC; cdr3_aa: CAISVLSEQYF
v_call: TRBV5-6; clone_size: once; d_call: TRBD1; j_call: TRBJ2-2; cdr3_nt: TGTGCCAGCAGCTTCCGGACAGGGGGTGCCGGGGAGCTGTTTTTT; cdr3_aa: CASSFRTGGAGELFF
v_call: TRBV6-1; clone_size: NA; d_call: NA; j_call: TRBJ1-2; cdr3_nt: TGTGCCAGCAGTGGGAGGGGTTGGATAGATGGCTACACCTTC; cdr3_aa: CASSGRGWIDGYTF
v_call: TRBV29-1; clone_size: NA; d_call: TRBD1; j_call: TRBJ2-1; cdr3_nt: TGCAGCTCCCCCGGGACAGCCAATGAGCAGTTCTTC; cdr3_aa: CSSPGTANEQFF
v_call: TRBV25-1; clone_size: NA; d_call: TRBD1; j_call: TRBJ1-2; cdr3_nt: TGTGCCAGCAGTACCGGGACAGGGTCAGGCTACACCTTC; cdr3_aa: CASSTGTGSGYTF
v_call: TRBV15; clone_size: NA; d_call: NA; j_call: TRBJ2-1; cdr3_nt: TGTGCCACCAGCAGAGCCTCCAGGTACAATGAGCAGTTCTTC; cdr3_aa: CATSRASRYNEQFF
v_call: TRBV5-6; clone_size: once; d_call: NA; j_call: TRBJ2-1; cdr3_nt: TGTGCCAGCAGCTCGCCCAATGAGCAGTTCTTC; cdr3_aa: CASSSPNEQFF
v_call: TRBV15; clone_size: NA; d_call: NA; j_call: TRBJ2-1; cdr3_nt: TGTGCCACCAGCAGAGAGTCGGGGGCCCCAACCCAGGAGTTCTTC; cdr3_aa: CATSRESGAPTQEFF
v_call: TRBV6-1; clone_size: NA; d_call: NA; j_call: TRBJ2-7; cdr3_nt: TGTGCCAGCAGTGAAAAGTTGGGGTACGAGCAGTACTTC; cdr3_aa: CASSEKLGYEQYF
v_call: TRBV11-2; clone_size: NA; d_call: NA; j_call: TRBJ1-4; cdr3_nt: TGTGCCAGCAGCTTAAGCAGGGTGGGTGAAAAACTGTTTTTT; cdr3_aa: CASSLSRVGEKLFF
v_call: TRBV2; clone_size: NA; d_call: NA; j_call: TRBJ2-5; cdr3_nt: TGTGCCAGCAGTCAAGACAGGTCCCGGGAGACCCAGTACTTC; cdr3_aa: CASSQDRSRETQYF
v_call: TRBV7-2; clone_size: NA; d_call: NA; j_call: TRBJ2-7; cdr3_nt: TGTGCCAGCAGCCTCGCTCCGGGATCTTATTACGAGCAGTACTTC; cdr3_aa: CASSLAPGSYYEQYF
v_call: TRBV5-1; clone_size: NA; d_call: NA; j_call: TRBJ2-3; cdr3_nt: TGCGCCAGCAAGGGCCTGACTAGCACAGATACGCAGTATTTT; cdr3_aa: CASKGLTSTDTQYF
v_call: TRBV4-3; clone_size: NA; d_call: TRBD2; j_call: TRBJ2-3; cdr3_nt: TGCGCCAGCAGCCAAGCAGGACTAGCGGGAGTAAGCACAGATACGCAGTATTTT; cdr3_aa: CASSQAGLAGVSTDTQYF
v_call: TRBV5-1; clone_size: NA; d_call: NA; j_call: TRBJ2-5; cdr3_nt: TGCGCCAGCAGCGACGAGGTTGAGACCCAGTACTTC; cdr3_aa: CASSDEVETQYF
v_call: TRBV9; clone_size: NA; d_call: NA; j_call: TRBJ2-3; cdr3_nt: TGTGCCAGCAGCCCCCCCGGACGGGCGGATGCAGATACGCAGTATTTT; cdr3_aa: CASSPPGRADADTQYF
v_call: TRBV7-2; clone_size: NA; d_call: TRBD2; j_call: TRBJ2-3; cdr3_nt: TGTGCCAGCAGCCTCGGGAGGTCCCGCACAGATACGCAGTATTTT; cdr3_aa: CASSLGRSRTDTQYF
v_call: TRBV5-8; clone_size: once; d_call: TRBD2; j_call: TRBJ2-7; cdr3_nt: TGTGCCAGCAGCTTCTATCGGACTAGCGGTCCGAGCTCCTACGAGCAGTACTTC; cdr3_aa: CASSFYRTSGPSSYEQYF
v_call: TRBV6-1; clone_size: NA; d_call: TRBD1; j_call: TRBJ2-1; cdr3_nt: TGTGCCAGCAGTTTCGACAGGGCTTCTTACAATGAGCAGTTCTTC; cdr3_aa: CASSFDRASYNEQFF
v_call: TRBV7-8; clone_size: NA; d_call: TRBD1; j_call: TRBJ1-2; cdr3_nt: TGTGCCAGCAGCTTAACCGCCACAGGGGGCTCCAACTATGGCTACACCTTC; cdr3_aa: CASSLTATGGSNYGYTF
v_call: TRBV28; clone_size: NA; d_call: NA; j_call: TRBJ1-2; cdr3_nt: TGTGCCAGCGGGGGAGGTAACAAGGGCAACTATGGCTACACCTTC; cdr3_aa: CASGGGNKGNYGYTF
v_call: TRBV7-2; clone_size: NA; d_call: TRBD1; j_call: TRBJ2-7; cdr3_nt: TGTGCCAGCAGCCCCGACAGGGGAAAAGTCTACGAGCAGTACTTC; cdr3_aa: CASSPDRGKVYEQYF
v_call: TRBV29-1; clone_size: once; d_call: NA; j_call: TRBJ1-2; cdr3_nt: TGCAGCGTTCCCACAGAACTGGATAGTAATGGCTACACCTTC; cdr3_aa: CSVPTELDSNGYTF
v_call: TRBV7-2; clone_size: NA; d_call: NA; j_call: TRBJ2-7; cdr3_nt: TGTGCCAGCAGCTTAAGGGCCCCACCCTACGAGCAGTACTTC; cdr3_aa: CASSLRAPPYEQYF
v_call: TRBV6-5; clone_size: NA; d_call: NA; j_call: TRBJ1-6; cdr3_nt: TGTGCCAGCAGTTACCTACGGGCTACAATTTCACCCCTCCACTTT; cdr3_aa: CASSYLRATISPLHF
v_call: TRBV25-1; clone_size: NA; d_call: TRBD1; j_call: TRBJ2-7; cdr3_nt: TGTGCCAGCAGAGGGGGCGATGGGATTTCCTACGAGCAGTACTTC; cdr3_aa: CASRGGDGISYEQYF
v_call: TRBV6-5; clone_size: NA; d_call: NA; j_call: TRBJ2-7; cdr3_nt: TGTGCCAGCAGCCGGACGATGTCCTACGAGCAGTACTTC; cdr3_aa: CASSRTMSYEQYF
v_call: TRBV6-1; clone_size: NA; d_call: NA; j_call: TRBJ1-5; cdr3_nt: TGTGCCAGCAGTGAAGCTGGGGGGAGCAATCAGCCCCAGCATTTT; cdr3_aa: CASSEAGGSNQPQHF
v_call: TRBV7-9; clone_size: NA; d_call: NA; j_call: TRBJ2-5; cdr3_nt: TGTGCCAGCACCATGACAGGCTACCAAGAGACCCAGTACTTC; cdr3_aa: CASTMTGYQETQYF
v_call: TRBV29-1; clone_size: NA; d_call: NA; j_call: TRBJ2-3; cdr3_nt: TGCAGCGCTGGGGAAAATACGCAGTATTTT; cdr3_aa: CSAGENTQYF
v_call: TRBV2; clone_size: once; d_call: TRBD1; j_call: TRBJ2-7; cdr3_nt: TGTGCCAGCAGCGAGGGACAGGGTCTGAGGGAGCAGTACTTC; cdr3_aa: CASSEGQGLREQYF
v_call: TRBV4-3; clone_size: NA; d_call: TRBD1; j_call: TRBJ2-7; cdr3_nt: TGCGCCAGCAGCCAAAGTAGGACAGGGGACTACGAGCAGTACTTC; cdr3_aa: CASSQSRTGDYEQYF
v_call: TRBV6-1; clone_size: NA; d_call: NA; j_call: TRBJ2-3; cdr3_nt: TGTGCCTACGCTCCTGCAGCTAGCACAGATACGCAGTATTTT; cdr3_aa: CAYAPAASTDTQYF
v_call: TRBV29-1; clone_size: once; d_call: NA; j_call: TRBJ2-5; cdr3_nt: TGCAGCGCCGGGGAGGTTATACCCCCCCAGTACTTC; cdr3_aa: CSAGEVIPPQYF
v_call: TRBV18; clone_size: once; d_call: TRBD1; j_call: TRBJ1-4; cdr3_nt: TGTGCCAGCTCAACGACAGGGTCTGGTAATGAAAAACTGTTTTTT; cdr3_aa: CASSTTGSGNEKLFF
v_call: TRBV7-9; clone_size: NA; d_call: NA; j_call: TRBJ1-2; cdr3_nt: TGTGCCAGCAGCCACCCGGGGAGTAACTATGGCTACACCTTC; cdr3_aa: CASSHPGSNYGYTF
v_call: TRBV18; clone_size: NA; d_call: TRBD2; j_call: TRBJ2-7; cdr3_nt: TGTGCCAGCTCACCACCCAGCGGGAGTTCTTACGAGCAGTACTTC; cdr3_aa: CASSPPSGSSYEQYF
v_call: TRBV19; clone_size: NA; d_call: TRBD1; j_call: TRBJ1-2; cdr3_nt: TGTGCCAGTAGTCTTAAGACAGGGGGCTTTGGTGGCTACACCTTC; cdr3_aa: CASSLKTGGFGGYTF
v_call: TRBV6-5; clone_size: NA; d_call: NA; j_call: TRBJ2-3; cdr3_nt: TGTGCCAGCAGCAAGGGAGATACGCAGTATTTT; cdr3_aa: CASSKGDTQYF
v_call: TRBV2; clone_size: NA; d_call: NA; j_call: TRBJ1-5; cdr3_nt: TGTGCCAGCAGTCAACAGTCTAGCAATCAGCCCCAGCATTTT; cdr3_aa: CASSQQSSNQPQHF
v_call: TRBV11-2; clone_size: NA; d_call: NA; j_call: TRBJ1-6; cdr3_nt: TGTGCCAGCAGCTTAGATTCAGGTTATAATTCACCCCTCCACTTT; cdr3_aa: CASSLDSGYNSPLHF
v_call: TRBV5-5; clone_size: few; d_call: NA; j_call: TRBJ1-6; cdr3_nt: TGTGCCAGCAGCTTGAGGGGAGCCGGTAATTCACCCCTCCACTTT; cdr3_aa: CASSLRGAGNSPLHF
v_call: TRBV27; clone_size: NA; d_call: TRBD1; j_call: TRBJ1-1; cdr3_nt: TGTGCCAGCAGTCCCGGCCGCACTGGGACAGGATGGGGGGGAGCTTTCTTT; cdr3_aa: CASSPGRTGTGWGGAFF
v_call: TRBV2; clone_size: NA; d_call: NA; j_call: TRBJ2-7; cdr3_nt: TGTGCCAGCATGCAGGAGAGCTCCTACGAGCAGTACTTC; cdr3_aa: CASMQESSYEQYF
v_call: TRBV6-5; clone_size: NA; d_call: TRBD1; j_call: TRBJ1-2; cdr3_nt: TGTGCCAGCAGTTACCGCACAGGGGGCGGTGGCTATGGCTACACCTTC; cdr3_aa: CASSYRTGGGGYGYTF
v_call: TRBV11-2; clone_size: NA; d_call: NA; j_call: TRBJ2-5; cdr3_nt: TGTGCCAGCAGCTCTACGGAGGGGCAGGGTTGGTACCAAGAGACCCAGTACTTC; cdr3_aa: CASSSTEGQGWYQETQYF
v_call: TRBV6-1; clone_size: NA; d_call: TRBD2; j_call: TRBJ2-3; cdr3_nt: TGTGCCAGCGGACTTCGAGGGAGCGGGAATACGCAGTATTTT; cdr3_aa: CASGLRGSGNTQYF
v_call: TRBV19; clone_size: NA; d_call: TRBD1; j_call: TRBJ2-7; cdr3_nt: TGTGCCACCGGGACAGGGCCTAACGAGCAGTACTTC; cdr3_aa: CATGTGPNEQYF